The rows below give T cell receptor beta chains drawn from one sample of a study of cytomegalovirus exposure and HLA in healthy donors. Only in-frame clones appear in the TCRdb table, and some are missing; sequencing was by immunoSEQ multiplex PCR. The table lists fewer than 65,000 clones, around 87% of them singletons, with 1.4% in the top ten. Sequencing was done on a sample of PBMCs. These receptors all stem from a young man in good health and CMV-seronegative. Both conserved end residues are part of each CDR3.

TRBV19	TRBJ1-6	CASNSQYNSPLHF
TRBV6-5	TRBJ1-5	CASSWTGANQPQHF
TRBV13	TRBJ1-1	CASSTGGDTEAFF
TRBV11-2	TRBJ2-3	CASRPRSTDTQYF
TRBV30	TRBJ1-6	CACSPAYNSPLHF
TRBV30	TRBJ2-1	CAWSVRRGNEQFF
TRBV11-3	TRBJ2-7	CASSPPGGTYEQYF
TRBV25-1	TRBJ1-6	CASREVTGEYSPLHF
TRBV5-1	TRBJ2-1	CASSLVGTSGYNEQFF
TRBV6-5	TRBJ2-1	CASSYGFRGNEQFF